Shown below are 14 T cell receptor beta chains from a single sample sequenced in a study of T-cell reconstitution after alpha-beta-depleted transplantation in children (TCRdb year 2016). Per the publication, the treatment or condition label means: allogeneic hematopoietic cell transplantation with graft depleted of TCRalphabeta T cells and CD19 B cells. Receptor amplification or capture employed PCR. The sequencer was an Illumina HiSeq 2500. Molecular barcoding was employed in the preparation of TCR libraries, with unique molecular identifiers being used to normalize TCRbeta repertoire quantification. TCRdb ran its own pipeline on the public reads, namely fastp trimming at Q25 and MiXCR clone calling, and kept in-frame beta chains. For every CDR3 protein sequence, its rows merge into one entry that carries the most common genes and DNA. For this sample the table gives 440,000 or so distinct CDR3 sequences, of which 43% were detected only once. Approximately 30% of the sample is taken by the ten largest.

Here the sequenced sample was PBMCs, taken before TCRalphabeta/CD19-depleted stem cell transplant. The receptor source for this set is a girl aged 2-10 years with aplastic anemia, due to receive a stem cell transplant.

The gene calls are TRBV27 and TRBJ2-7; D possibly corresponds to TRBD1 (6 bases). The CDR3 consists of 15 residues. Trimming stripped 3 bases from V and 0 bases from J, with 12 bases between. CDR1 MNHEY and CDR2 SMNVEV come from the germline V gene (reference sequence). The CDR3 DNA is TGTGCCAGCAGTTTGGGGGCCGTTCCCTCCTACGAGCAGTACTTC. Encoded protein: CASSLGAVPSYEQYF.

This chain uses TRBV7-6 with TRBJ2-7, with 9 bases lining up with TRBD1. With V trimmed by 5 bases and J by 5 bases, 10 bases remained unmatched. CDR3 length: 15 amino acids. Germline lookup yields CDR1 SGHVS and CDR2 FNYEAQ. CDR3 in DNA: TGTGCCAGCAGCCTTGCCGGGACAGGGACCCACGAGCAGTACTTC. It is translated as CASSLAGTGTHEQYF.

The table lists this clonotype with many counts. The chain recombines TRBV5-1 with TRBJ2-3; 7 bases fit TRBD2. V shed 3 bases, J shed 6 bases, and the junction held 10 bases outside the gene matches. The CDR3 extends over 15 amino acids. Germline CDR1 reads SGHRS; CDR2 reads YFSETQ. The DNA of the CDR3 is TGCGCCAGCAGCTACGGACTAGTCGAGCTGGATACGCAGTATTTT. It translates to CASSYGLVELDTQYF.

Concerning this clonotype: This may be a read error: a much more frequent sequence differs by one nucleotide. V is TRBV10-2 and J is TRBJ2-3; D not resolved. The CDR3 spans 14 residues. CDR1 and CDR2 (germline): WSHSY, SAAADI. CDR3 amino acids: CASLRQADTDTLYF. CDR3 sequence (DNA): TGCGCCAGCTTAAGGCAGGCAGACACAGATACGCTGTATTTT.

This clonotype was counted a few times. The V and J genes are TRBV20-1 and TRBJ2-5; D is tentatively TRBD1 or TRBD2 (5 bases each). Trimming removed 6 bases from V and 4 bases from J, with 15 bases in between. The CDR3 consists of 13 residues. Germline-derived CDR1 and CDR2 are DFQATT and SNEGSKA (reference sequence). CDR3 bases: TGCAGTGCAAGGGGTCTAGCACTAGAGACCCAGTACTTC. Translated, it gives CSARGLALETQYF.

This clonotype occurred a few times. The chain combines TRBV12-3 or TRBV12-4 with TRBJ1-1, with 10 bases fitting TRBD1. This CDR3 has 15 residues. Germline trimming cut 5 bases from V and 5 bases from J; bases unmatched to any gene: 8. CDR3 loop: CASSLRQGARTEAFF. The CDR3 DNA sequence: TGTGCCAGCAGTCTTCGACAGGGGGCGCGGACTGAAGCTTTCTTT.

This clonotype was counted ten times or more. The rearrangement links TRBV28 to TRBJ2-1; D remains unclear. Germline CDR1 reads MDHEN; CDR2 reads SYDVKM. V was shortened by 7 bases and J by 8 bases, with 24 bases between the two germline ends. The CDR3 spans 16 residues. The CDR3 nucleotides read TGTGCCAGCACACCCGGCGGTCCATCTTTTAGCTATGAGCAGTTCTTC. Translating gives CASTPGGPSFSYEQFF.

On this clonotype: A read error is possible here, since a much larger clone lies one base away. The CDR3, as DNA: TGTGCCAGCAGACTCCGGGGAAACACTCAGTACTTC. This codes for CASRLRGNTQYF. V and J are TRBV28 and TRBJ2-4, with D perhaps matching TRBD2 (5 bases). The CDR3 runs to 12 residues. Looked up from germline, CDR1 is MDHEN and CDR2 is SYDVKM.

This clonotype showed up just once. As DNA, the CDR3 is TGTGCCAGCAGCTTAGCGTCAGGGGGCGCGAGGTATGGCTACACCTTC. Protein sequence: CASSLASGGARYGYTF. The V and J genes are TRBV7-8 and TRBJ1-2, with 8 bases lining up with TRBD1. CDR3 length equals 16 residues. CDR1 is SGHVS and CDR2 is FQNEAQ in the germline V gene. Unmatched junction bases numbered 8, after V lost 0 bases and J lost 5 bases.

The chain couples TRBV5-1 to TRBJ1-1; possible D gene TRBD1, 6 bases. Germline assignment: CDR1 SGHRS and CDR2 YFSETQ. This CDR3 region has 16 residues. V lost 1 base, J lost 7 bases, and 20 bases lay in between. CDR3 residues: CASSLRGGQLPGEAFF. The CDR3 bases are TGCGCCAGCAGCTTGAGGGGGGGCCAACTTCCCGGTGAAGCTTTCTTT.

The genes are TRBV4-2 and TRBJ2-2; no definite D call. Trimming took 0 bases from V and 7 from J, leaving 9 bases between them. Germline V gives CDR1 LGHNA, CDR2 YNFKEQ. This CDR3 contains 14 residues. The CDR3 bases are TGTGCCAGCAGCCAAGATAGGCTCAGCGGGGAGCTGTTTTTT. It yields the protein CASSQDRLSGELFF.

This clonotype has only one observation. This rearrangement joins TRBV6-5 to TRBJ2-1; possible D gene TRBD1, 8 bases. Germline-derived CDR1 and CDR2 are MNHEY and SVGAGI. V was trimmed by 4 bases and J by 5 bases, leaving 15 bases between them. The length of the CDR3 is 15 residues. The CDR3: CASSSDRGGNNEQFF. DNA for the CDR3: TGTGCCAGCAGTTCAGACAGGGGAGGGAACAATGAGCAGTTCTTC.

The rearrangement joins TRBV7-8 to TRBJ2-1; possibly TRBD1 for D (5 bases). The CDR3 spans 17 residues. With 0 bases removed from V and 0 bases from J, the gap between germline ends came to 12 bases. Looked up from germline, CDR1 is SGHVS and CDR2 is FQNEAQ. CDR3 sequence (DNA): TGTGCCAGCAGCTTAGCGAACAGGCCCCCCTCCTACAATGAGCAGTTCTTC. Translating gives CASSLANRPPSYNEQFF.

The genes are TRBV5-6 and TRBJ2-7; D gene uncertain. Trimming shortened V by 2 bases and J by 5 bases, and 11 bases separated the two germline ends. This CDR3 region has 13 residues. Germline V gene sequence: CDR1 SGHDT, CDR2 YYEEEE. The CDR3 sequence is CASSLPLIDEQYF. The CDR3 DNA reads TGTGCCAGCAGCTTACCTCTTATCGACGAGCAGTACTTC.